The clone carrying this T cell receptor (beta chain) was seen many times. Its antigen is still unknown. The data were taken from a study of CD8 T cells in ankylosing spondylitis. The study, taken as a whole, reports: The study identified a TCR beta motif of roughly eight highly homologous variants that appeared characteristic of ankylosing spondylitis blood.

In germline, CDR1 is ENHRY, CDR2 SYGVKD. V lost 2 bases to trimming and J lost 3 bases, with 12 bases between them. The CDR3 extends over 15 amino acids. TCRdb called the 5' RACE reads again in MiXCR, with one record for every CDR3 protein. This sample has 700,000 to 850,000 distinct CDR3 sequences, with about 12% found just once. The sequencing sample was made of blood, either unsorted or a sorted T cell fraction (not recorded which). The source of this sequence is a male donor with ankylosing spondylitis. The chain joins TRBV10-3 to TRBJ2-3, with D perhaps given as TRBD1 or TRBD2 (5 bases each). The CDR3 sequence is CAISENGGWTDTQYF. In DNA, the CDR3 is TGTGCCATCAGTGAGAATGGGGGATGGACAGATACGCAGTATTTT.